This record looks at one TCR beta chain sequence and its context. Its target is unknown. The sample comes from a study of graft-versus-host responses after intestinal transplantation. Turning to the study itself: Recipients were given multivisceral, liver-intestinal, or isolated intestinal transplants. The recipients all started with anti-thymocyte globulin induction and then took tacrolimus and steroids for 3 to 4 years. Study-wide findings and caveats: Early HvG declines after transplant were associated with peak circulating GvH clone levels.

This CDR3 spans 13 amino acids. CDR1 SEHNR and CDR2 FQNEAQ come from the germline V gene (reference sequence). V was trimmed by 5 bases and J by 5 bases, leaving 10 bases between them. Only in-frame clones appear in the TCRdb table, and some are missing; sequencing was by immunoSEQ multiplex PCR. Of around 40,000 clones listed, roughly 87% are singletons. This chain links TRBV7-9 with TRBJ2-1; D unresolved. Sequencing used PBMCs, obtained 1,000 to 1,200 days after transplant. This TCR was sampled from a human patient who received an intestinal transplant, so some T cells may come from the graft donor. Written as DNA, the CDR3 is TGTGCCAGCAGCCCTTCCGGCCACAATGAGCAGTTCTTC. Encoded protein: CASSPSGHNEQFF. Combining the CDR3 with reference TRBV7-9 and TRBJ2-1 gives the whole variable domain DTGVSQNPRHKITKRGQNVTFRCDPISEHNRLYWYRQTLGQGPEFLTYFQNEAQLEKSRLLSDRFSAERPKGSFSTLEIQRTEQGDSAMYLCASSPSGHNEQFFGPGTRLTVL.